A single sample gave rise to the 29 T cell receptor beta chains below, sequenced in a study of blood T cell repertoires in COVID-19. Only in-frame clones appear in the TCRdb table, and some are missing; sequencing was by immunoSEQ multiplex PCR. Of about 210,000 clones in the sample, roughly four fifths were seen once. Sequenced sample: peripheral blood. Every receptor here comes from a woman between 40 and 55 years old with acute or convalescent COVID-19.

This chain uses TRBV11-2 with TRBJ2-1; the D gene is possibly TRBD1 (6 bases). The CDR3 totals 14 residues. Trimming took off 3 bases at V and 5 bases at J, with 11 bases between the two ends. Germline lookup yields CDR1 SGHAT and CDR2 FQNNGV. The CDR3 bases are TGTGCCAGCAGCTTCCAGGGGCTAGACAATGAGCAGTTCTTC. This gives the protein CASSFQGLDNEQFF.

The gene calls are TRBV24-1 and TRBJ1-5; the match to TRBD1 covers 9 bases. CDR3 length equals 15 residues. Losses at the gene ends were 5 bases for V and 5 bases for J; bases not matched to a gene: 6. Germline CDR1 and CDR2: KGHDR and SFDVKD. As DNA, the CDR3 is TGTGCCACCAGTGTCCGGGACAGGGAGGATCAGCCCCAGCATTTT. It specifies CATSVRDREDQPQHF.

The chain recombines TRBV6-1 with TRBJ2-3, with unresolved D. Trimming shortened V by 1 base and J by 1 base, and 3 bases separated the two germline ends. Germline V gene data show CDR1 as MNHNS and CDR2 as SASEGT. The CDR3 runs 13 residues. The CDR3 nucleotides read TGTGCCAGCAGTGAAGTAGGCACAGATACGCAGTATTTT. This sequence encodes CASSEVGTDTQYF.

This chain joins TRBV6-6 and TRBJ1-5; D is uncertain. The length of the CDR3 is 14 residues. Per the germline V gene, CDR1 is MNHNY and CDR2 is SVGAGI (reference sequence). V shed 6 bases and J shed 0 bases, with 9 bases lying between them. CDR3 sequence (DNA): TGTGCCAGCAGAGAGGCCTATAGCAATCAGCCCCAGCATTTT. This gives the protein CASREAYSNQPQHF.

The CDR3 coding sequence is TGCGCCAGCAGCTTGGCCGCGGACAGGACAGAAGCTTTCTTT. This sequence encodes CASSLAADRTEAFF. The chain carries TRBV5-1 and TRBJ1-1, with 7 nucleotides matching TRBD1. V was clipped by 0 bases and J by 8 bases; unmatched bases: 7. The germline V gene encodes CDR1 SGHRS and CDR2 YFSETQ. This CDR3 has 14 residues.

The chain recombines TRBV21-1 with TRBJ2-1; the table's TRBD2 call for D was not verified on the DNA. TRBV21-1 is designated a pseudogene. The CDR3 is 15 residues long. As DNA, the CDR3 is TGTGCCAGCAGCGGTACCCTAGTCACCCACAATGAGCAGTTCTTC. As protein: CASSGTLVTHNEQFF.

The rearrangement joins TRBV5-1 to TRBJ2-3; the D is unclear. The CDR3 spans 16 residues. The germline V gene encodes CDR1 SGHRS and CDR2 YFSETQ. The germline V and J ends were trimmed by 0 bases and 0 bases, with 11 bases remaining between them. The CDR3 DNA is TGCGCCAGCAGCTTGGGGCCAGACTCGAGCACAGATACGCAGTATTTT. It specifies CASSLGPDSSTDTQYF.

The CDR3 region has the DNA TGTGCCAGCAGTGAACAGGGTAAATCACCCCTCCACTTT. Amino acid sequence: CASSEQGKSPLHF. This chain uses TRBV6-1 with TRBJ1-6, with D perhaps TRBD1 (5 bases). Trimming removed 2 bases from V and 10 bases from J, with 9 bases in between. The CDR3 covers 13 residues. CDR1 is MNHNS, CDR2 SASEGT, per germline.

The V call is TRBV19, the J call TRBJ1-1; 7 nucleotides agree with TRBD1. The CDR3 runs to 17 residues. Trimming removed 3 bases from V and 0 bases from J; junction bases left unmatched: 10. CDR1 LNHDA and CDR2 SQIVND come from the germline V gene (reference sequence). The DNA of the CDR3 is TGTGCCAGTAGTATGTGGGCGCGACAGGGATTGAACACTGAAGCTTTCTTT. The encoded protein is CASSMWARQGLNTEAFF.

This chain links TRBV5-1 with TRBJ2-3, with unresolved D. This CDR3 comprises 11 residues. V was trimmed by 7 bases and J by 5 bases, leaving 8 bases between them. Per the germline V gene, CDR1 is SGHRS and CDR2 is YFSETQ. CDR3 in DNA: TGCGCCAGCGATGCAGGAGATACGCAGTATTTT. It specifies CASDAGDTQYF.

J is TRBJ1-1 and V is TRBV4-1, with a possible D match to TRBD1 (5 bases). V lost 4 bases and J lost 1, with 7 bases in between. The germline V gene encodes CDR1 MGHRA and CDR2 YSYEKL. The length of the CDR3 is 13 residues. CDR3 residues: CASSPQGNTEAFF. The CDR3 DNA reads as TGCGCCAGCAGCCCCCAGGGGAACACTGAAGCTTTCTTT.

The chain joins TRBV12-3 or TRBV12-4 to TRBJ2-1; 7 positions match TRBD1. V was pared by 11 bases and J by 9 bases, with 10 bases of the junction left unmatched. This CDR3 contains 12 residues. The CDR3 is CAGGQASVEQFF. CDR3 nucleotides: TGTGCCGGAGGACAGGCGTCCGTTGAGCAGTTCTTC.

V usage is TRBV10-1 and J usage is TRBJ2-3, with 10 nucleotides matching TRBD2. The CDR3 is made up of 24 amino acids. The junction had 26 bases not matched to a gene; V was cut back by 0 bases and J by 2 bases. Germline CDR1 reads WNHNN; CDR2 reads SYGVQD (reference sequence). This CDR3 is CASSESGQGVSGRPLSLLTDTQYF. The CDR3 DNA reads TGCGCCAGCAGTGAGTCAGGGCAGGGAGTTAGCGGGAGGCCACTTTCCCTTCTCACAGATACGCAGTATTTT.

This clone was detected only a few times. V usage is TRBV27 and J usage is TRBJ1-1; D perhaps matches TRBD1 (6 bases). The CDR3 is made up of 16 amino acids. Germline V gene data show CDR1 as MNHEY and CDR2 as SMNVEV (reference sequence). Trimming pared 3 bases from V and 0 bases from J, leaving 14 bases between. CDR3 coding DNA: TGTGCCAGCAGTTTTTGGCCAGGGGACCTGAACACTGAAGCTTTCTTT. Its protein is CASSFWPGDLNTEAFF.

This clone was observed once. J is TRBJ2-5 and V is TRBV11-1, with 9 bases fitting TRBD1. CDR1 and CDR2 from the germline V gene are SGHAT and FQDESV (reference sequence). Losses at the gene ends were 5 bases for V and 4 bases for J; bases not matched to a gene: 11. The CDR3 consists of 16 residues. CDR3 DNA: TGTGCCAGCAGCCCAACCGGGACAGGGTTCGGAGAGACCCAGTACTTC. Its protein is CASSPTGTGFGETQYF.

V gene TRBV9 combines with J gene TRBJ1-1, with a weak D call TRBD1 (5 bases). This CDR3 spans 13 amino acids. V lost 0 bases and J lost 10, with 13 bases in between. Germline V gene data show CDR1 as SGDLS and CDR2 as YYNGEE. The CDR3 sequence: CASSVDRQGRAFF. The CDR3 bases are TGTGCCAGCAGCGTAGATCGGCAGGGTCGAGCTTTCTTT.

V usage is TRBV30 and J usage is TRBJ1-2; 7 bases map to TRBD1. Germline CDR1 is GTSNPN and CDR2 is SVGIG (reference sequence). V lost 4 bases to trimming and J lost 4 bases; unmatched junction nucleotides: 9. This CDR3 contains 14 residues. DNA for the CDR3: TGTGCCTGGACCGGGACAGCACTTCCCTATGGCTACACCTTC. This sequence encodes CAWTGTALPYGYTF.

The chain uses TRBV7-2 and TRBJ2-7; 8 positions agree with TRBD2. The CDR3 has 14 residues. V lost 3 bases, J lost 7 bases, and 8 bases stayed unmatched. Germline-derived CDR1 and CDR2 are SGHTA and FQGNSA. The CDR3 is CASSLGGTSREQYF. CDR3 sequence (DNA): TGTGCCAGCAGCTTGGGAGGGACTAGTAGGGAGCAGTACTTC.

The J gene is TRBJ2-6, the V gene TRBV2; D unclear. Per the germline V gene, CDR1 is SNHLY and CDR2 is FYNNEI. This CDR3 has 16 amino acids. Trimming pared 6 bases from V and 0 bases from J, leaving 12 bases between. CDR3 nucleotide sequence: TGTGCCAGCAGCGCGAGAGTCTTCTCTGGGGCCAACGTCCTGACTTTC. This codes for CASSARVFSGANVLTF. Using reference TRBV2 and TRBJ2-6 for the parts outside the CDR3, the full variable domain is EPEVTQTPSHQVTQMGQEVILRCVPISNHLYFYWYRQILGQKVEFLVSFYNNEISEKSEIFDDQFSVERPDGSNFTLKIRSTKLEDSAMYFCASSARVFSGANVLTFGAGSRLTVL.

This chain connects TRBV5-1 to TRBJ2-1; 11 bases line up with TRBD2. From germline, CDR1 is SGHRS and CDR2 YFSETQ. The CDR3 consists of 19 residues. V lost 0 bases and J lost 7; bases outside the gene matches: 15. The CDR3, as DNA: TGCGCCAGCAGCTTGGCCCCGATAGCGGGGGGGCCGCGGGTGAATGAGCAGTTCTTC. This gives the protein CASSLAPIAGGPRVNEQFF.

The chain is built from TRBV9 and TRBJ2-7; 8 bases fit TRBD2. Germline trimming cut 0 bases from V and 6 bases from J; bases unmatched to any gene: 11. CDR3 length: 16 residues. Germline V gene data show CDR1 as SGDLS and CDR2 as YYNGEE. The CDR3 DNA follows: TGTGCCAGCAGCGTAGGCGGGAGGACCCACGGCCGCGAGCAGTACTTC. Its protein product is CASSVGGRTHGREQYF.

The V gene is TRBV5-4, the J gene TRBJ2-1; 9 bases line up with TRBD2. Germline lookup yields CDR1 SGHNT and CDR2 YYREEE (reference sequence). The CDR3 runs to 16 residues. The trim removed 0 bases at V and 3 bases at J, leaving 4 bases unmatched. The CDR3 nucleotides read TGTGCCAGCAGCTTGGCGGCGGGAGGGAACTACAATGAGCAGTTCTTC. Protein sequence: CASSLAAGGNYNEQFF. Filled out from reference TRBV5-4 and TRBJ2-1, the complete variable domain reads ETGVTQSPTHLIKTRGQQVTLRCSSQSGHNTVSWYQQALGQGPQFIFQYYREEENGRGNFPPRFSGLQFPNYSSELNVNALELDDSALYLCASSLAAGGNYNEQFFGPGTRLTVL.

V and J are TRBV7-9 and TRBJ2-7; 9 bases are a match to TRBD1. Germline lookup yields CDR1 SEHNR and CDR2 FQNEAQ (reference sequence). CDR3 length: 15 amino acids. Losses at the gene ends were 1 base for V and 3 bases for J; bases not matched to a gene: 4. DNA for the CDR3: TGTGCCAGCAGCTTAGTCGGGACAGGGTACTACGAGCAGTACTTC. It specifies CASSLVGTGYYEQYF.

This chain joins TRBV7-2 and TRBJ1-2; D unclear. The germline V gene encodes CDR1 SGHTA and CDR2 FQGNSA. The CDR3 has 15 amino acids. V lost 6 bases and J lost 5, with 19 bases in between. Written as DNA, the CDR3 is TGTGCCAGCAGTACGGGGTTTGTTCCCCTGTATGGCTACACCTTC. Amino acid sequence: CASSTGFVPLYGYTF.

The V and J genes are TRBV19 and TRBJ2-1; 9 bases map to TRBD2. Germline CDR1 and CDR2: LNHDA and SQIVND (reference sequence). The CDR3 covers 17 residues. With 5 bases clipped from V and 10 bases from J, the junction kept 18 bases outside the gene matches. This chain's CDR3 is CASSFARTSDNGWEQFF. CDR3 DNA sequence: TGTGCCAGTAGTTTCGCCCGGACTAGCGATAACGGTTGGGAGCAGTTCTTC.

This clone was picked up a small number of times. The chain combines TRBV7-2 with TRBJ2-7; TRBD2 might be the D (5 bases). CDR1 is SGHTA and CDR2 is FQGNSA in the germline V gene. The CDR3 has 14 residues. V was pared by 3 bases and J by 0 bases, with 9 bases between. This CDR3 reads CASSFKAGSYEQYF. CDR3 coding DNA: TGTGCCAGCAGCTTTAAGGCGGGCTCCTACGAGCAGTACTTC.

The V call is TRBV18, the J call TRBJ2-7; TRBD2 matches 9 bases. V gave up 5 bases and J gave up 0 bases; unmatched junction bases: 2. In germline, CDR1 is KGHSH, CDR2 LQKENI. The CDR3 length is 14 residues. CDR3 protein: CASSSGLASYEQYF. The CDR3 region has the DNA TGTGCCAGCTCATCGGGACTAGCCTCCTACGAGCAGTACTTC.

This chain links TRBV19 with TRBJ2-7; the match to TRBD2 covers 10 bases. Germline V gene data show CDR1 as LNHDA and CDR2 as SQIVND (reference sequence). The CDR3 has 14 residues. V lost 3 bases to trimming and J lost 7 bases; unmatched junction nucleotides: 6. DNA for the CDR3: TGTGCCAGTAGTATGAGTAGCGGGAGGAAAGAGCAGTACTTC. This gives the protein CASSMSSGRKEQYF.

CDR3 sequence: CASSQEGDSTYEQYF. CDR3 sequence (DNA): TGTGCCAGCTCTCAGGAAGGGGACAGTACCTACGAGCAGTACTTC. V and J are TRBV18 and TRBJ2-7, with 7 nucleotides matching TRBD1. Germline V gene data show CDR1 as KGHSH and CDR2 as LQKENI. The CDR3 consists of 15 residues. V was clipped by 6 bases and J by 2 bases; unmatched bases: 10.